A single sample is the source of the 20 T cell receptor beta chains below, sequenced in a study of T cell changes during pregnancy in multiple sclerosis. Produced via immunoSEQ multiplex PCR; TCRdb's table is partial and in-frame only. The sample shows some 80,000 clones, about 93% of them seen only once. Sequences were derived from peripheral blood, sampled in the first trimester of pregnancy. These receptors all stem from a female donor with multiple sclerosis, enrolled in a pregnancy study.

This chain joins TRBV19 and TRBJ2-2; the D gene is possibly TRBD1 (5 bases). CDR1 is LNHDA and CDR2 is SQIVND in the germline V gene (reference sequence). The CDR3 is 16 residues long. Between the trimmed V and J ends, which lost 10 bases and 6 bases, there was a span of 24 bases. The CDR3: CATKETDIGLSGELFF. The CDR3, as DNA: TGTGCCACGAAGGAGACGGACATCGGATTATCCGGGGAGCTGTTTTTT.

J is TRBJ1-1 and V is TRBV14; 8 positions agree with TRBD1. The length of the CDR3 is 13 residues. Germline CDR1 SGHDN, CDR2 FVKESK. The V and J ends lost 3 bases and 4 bases, in that order; junction bases with no gene match: 1. CDR3 protein: CASSQDRVTEAFF. The CDR3 nucleotides are TGTGCCAGCAGCCAGGACAGGGTCACTGAAGCTTTCTTT.

The chain couples TRBV23-1 to TRBJ1-2, with 7 nucleotides matching TRBD1. TRBV23-1 is placed among ORFs of uncertain function. The V and J ends lost 0 bases and 7 bases, in that order; junction bases with no gene match: 8. The CDR3 extends over 15 amino acids. The CDR3 DNA sequence: TGCGCCAGCAGTCAATCGGGACAGCTACGACGTGGCTACACCTTC. Protein product: CASSQSGQLRRGYTF.

The chain is built from TRBV2 and TRBJ2-1, with unresolved D. Germline V gene sequence: CDR1 SNHLY, CDR2 FYNNEI. This CDR3 region has 13 residues. Trimming cost V 5 bases and J 4 bases, with 9 bases left between them. The CDR3, as DNA: TGTGCCAGCAGTTTTTACCGGTACAATGAGCAGTTCTTC. It yields the protein CASSFYRYNEQFF.

The chain joins TRBV5-4 to TRBJ1-2; D unclear. The CDR3 runs to 14 residues. Germline loops: CDR1 SGHNT, CDR2 YYREEE (reference sequence). Trimming stripped 4 bases from V and 4 bases from J, with 14 bases between. The CDR3: CASSPSRGSYGYTF. CDR3 in DNA: TGTGCCAGCAGCCCCTCCCGAGGGAGCTATGGCTACACCTTC.

The chain carries TRBV4-3 and TRBJ2-1, with 9 bases matching TRBD2. The CDR3 runs 15 residues. V shed 8 bases and J 7 bases; nucleotides not matched to a gene: 12. Germline-derived CDR1 and CDR2 are LGHNA and YSLEER. CDR3 region: CASGLSGLAGNEQFF. The CDR3 DNA follows: TGCGCCAGCGGACTATCGGGACTAGCCGGGAATGAGCAGTTCTTC.

The sample holds a few counts of this clone. The chain has TRBV6-1 and TRBJ1-1; TRBD1 agrees at 8 bases. Trimming cost V 7 bases and J 1 base; bases outside gene matches: 5. CDR3 length equals 14 residues. Germline CDR1 MNHNS, CDR2 SASEGT. The CDR3 sequence: CASIEGTGNTEAFF. The CDR3 DNA is TGTGCCAGCATCGAGGGGACAGGGAACACTGAAGCTTTCTTT.

The chain links TRBV2 to TRBJ1-5; unclear D gene. V shed 7 bases and J shed 5 bases, with 12 bases lying between them. The CDR3 has 13 amino acids. Germline V gives CDR1 SNHLY, CDR2 FYNNEI. The CDR3 DNA sequence: TGTGCCAGCAAGACTATGAGGGATCAGCCCCAGCATTTT. Translated: CASKTMRDQPQHF.

The rearrangement joins TRBV28 to TRBJ2-7, with no clear D. V was shortened by 6 bases and J by 3 bases, with 6 bases between the two germline ends. Germline CDR1 MDHEN, CDR2 SYDVKM. The CDR3 is 11 amino acids. CDR3 protein: CASSANYEQYF. CDR3 DNA: TGTGCCAGCAGCGCTAACTACGAGCAGTACTTC. Full variable domain (remainder filled in from reference TRBV28 and TRBJ2-7): DVKVTQSSRYLVKRTGEKVFLECVQDMDHENMFWYRQDPGLGLRLIYFSYDVKMKEKGDIPEGYSVSREKKERFSLILESASTNQTSMYLCASSANYEQYFGPGTRLTVT.

V is TRBV9 and J is TRBJ2-1, with 13 nucleotides matching TRBD2. The CDR3 totals 16 residues. The V and J ends lost 0 bases and 9 bases, in that order; junction bases with no gene match: 6. Germline assignment: CDR1 SGDLS and CDR2 YYNGEE. Here the CDR3 reads CASSVDRTSGSTEQFF. CDR3 bases: TGTGCCAGCAGCGTAGACAGGACTAGCGGGAGTACTGAGCAGTTCTTC.

The chain carries TRBV23-1 and TRBJ2-2; no definite D call. TRBV23-1 falls under the ORF class, with uncertain function. The V gene lost 4 bases and the J gene lost 5 bases, with 23 bases spanning the gap. The CDR3 contains 18 residues. DNA of the CDR3: TGCGCCAGCAGTCTCGGCCCCCGGCGCGGCGCGGCGACCGGGGAGCTGTTTTTT. Amino acids: CASSLGPRRGAATGELFF.

The rearrangement joins TRBV7-9 to TRBJ1-1; possibly TRBD1 for D (6 bases). There are 16 residues in the CDR3. V lost 0 bases to trimming and J lost 6 bases, with 17 bases between them. CDR1 and CDR2 (germline): SEHNR, FQNEAQ (reference sequence). The chain's CDR3 is CASSLARGRGNPEAFF. CDR3 in DNA: TGTGCCAGCAGCTTAGCCAGGGGTAGGGGTAACCCTGAAGCTTTCTTT.

The chain employs TRBV14 and TRBJ2-1, with D tentatively TRBD1 (5 bases). V dropped 6 bases and J dropped 8 bases, with 20 bases sitting between them. CDR1 and CDR2 from the germline V gene are SGHDN and FVKESK. CDR3 length: 15 residues. The CDR3 nucleotides are TGTGCCAGCAGGCCGGCGGCAGGGAATAGGGATGAGCAGTTCTTC. The encoded protein is CASRPAAGNRDEQFF.

The genes are TRBV7-9 and TRBJ2-7, with D possibly matching TRBD1 (6 bases). In germline, CDR1 is SEHNR, CDR2 FQNEAQ (reference sequence). The CDR3 has 16 amino acids. Between the trimmed V and J ends, which lost 7 bases and 0 bases, there was a span of 19 bases. CDR3 nucleotides: TGTGCCAGCACCGAAGCGACAGGTGATATCTCCTACGAGCAGTACTTC. This gives the protein CASTEATGDISYEQYF.

J is TRBJ1-1 and V is TRBV27; D is perhaps TRBD1 (6 bases). The germline V and J ends were trimmed by 4 bases and 6 bases, with 12 bases remaining between them. Germline CDR1 and CDR2: MNHEY and SMNVEV (reference sequence). CDR3 size: 13 residues. The CDR3 region is CASSSRGRAEAFF. The CDR3 coding sequence is TGTGCCAGCAGTTCAAGGGGGAGAGCTGAAGCTTTCTTT.

V gene TRBV5-1 combines with J gene TRBJ1-1; D may be TRBD1 (5 bases). The CDR3 is 14 amino acids. Trimming took off 4 bases at V and 1 base at J, with 11 bases between the two ends. Germline values: CDR1 SGHRS, CDR2 YFSETQ. CDR3 nucleotides: TGCGCCAGCAGCCCAGGGATTGGGAACACTGAAGCTTTCTTT. Translation: CASSPGIGNTEAFF.

The chain joins TRBV6-1 to TRBJ2-7; 8 bases match TRBD1. Losses at the gene ends were 6 bases for V and 3 bases for J; bases not matched to a gene: 7. In germline, CDR1 is MNHNS, CDR2 SASEGT. CDR3 size: 14 residues. The CDR3: CASRPGGGLYEQYF. CDR3 in DNA: TGTGCCAGCAGGCCAGGGGGCGGTCTCTACGAGCAGTACTTC.

The chain links TRBV7-2 to TRBJ1-1, with no clear D. Trimming removed 4 bases at V and 2 bases at J, with 14 bases between. The V gene's germline CDR1 is SGHTA and CDR2 FQGNSA. CDR3 size: 15 residues. In nucleotides, the CDR3 is TGTGCCAGCAGCTCCAGCTGGCGGACTAACACTGAAGCTTTCTTT. It yields the protein CASSSSWRTNTEAFF.

The chain has TRBV6-1 and TRBJ1-1; D call uncertain. Trimming removed 2 bases at V and 4 bases at J, with 5 bases between. The length of the CDR3 is 12 residues. Germline assignment: CDR1 MNHNS and CDR2 SASEGT. The CDR3 nucleotides are TGTGCCAGCAGTGAAACGGGCACTGAAGCTTTCTTT. Translated, it gives CASSETGTEAFF.

The chain uses TRBV7-2 and TRBJ2-7; D is perhaps TRBD1 (6 bases). The CDR3 sequence is 15 residues long. V shed 1 base and J shed 4 bases, with 14 bases lying between them. From germline, CDR1 is SGHTA and CDR2 FQGNSA. This chain's CDR3 is CASSLGPGAQYEQYF. CDR3 DNA: TGTGCCAGCAGCTTAGGCCCAGGGGCCCAATACGAGCAGTACTTC.